In its sample, the clone carrying this T cell receptor beta chain was seen many times. The data are from a study of T cells in Graves' hyperthyroidism and ophthalmopathy. The CDR3 regions of TCR beta were amplified from RNA transcripts. Using the HTBI primer set, a first-round RT-PCR was run on the TCR CDR3. TCRdb used MiXCR to reprocess the multiplex PCR reads, holding one entry per CDR3 protein. The table has 300,000 to 400,000 distinct CDR3 sequences, approximately 18% seen once. The TCR was taken from a man between 18 and 35 years old with Graves' ophthalmopathy. Sequencing input: blood.

The CDR3 reads CASLLGMGSGANVLTF. The CDR3 nucleotides are TGTGCCAGCCTCCTGGGGATGGGTAGTGGGGCCAACGTCCTGACTTTC. The rearrangement uses TRBV6-2 or TRBV6-3 and TRBJ2-6; no clear D gene. The V gene lost 8 bases and the J gene lost 3 bases, with 17 bases spanning the gap. The germline V gene has CDR1 MNHEY and CDR2 SVGEGT. The CDR3 is 16 amino acids.